The 28 T cell receptor beta chains below come from one sample, sequenced in a study of cytomegalovirus exposure and HLA in healthy donors. Vbeta (60) and Jbeta (13) primers were used in the PCR. Some clones are missing from TCRdb's copy, which holds only in-frame ones; the method was immunoSEQ multiplex PCR. The table has 85,000 to 110,000 clones, more than 75% seen once. Sequenced input: PBMCs. The receptors here all came from a woman younger than 35 in good health and CMV-seropositive.

The chain combines TRBV2 with TRBJ1-3; D gene unclear. This CDR3 contains 15 residues. CDR1 is SNHLY and CDR2 is FYNNEI in the germline V gene. V shed 2 bases and J shed 3 bases, with 11 bases lying between them. DNA for the CDR3: TGTGCCAGCAGTGAATTTCGAGGGTATGGAAACACCATATATTTT. Translating it yields CASSEFRGYGNTIYF. Using reference TRBV2 and TRBJ1-3 for the parts outside the CDR3, the full variable domain is EPEVTQTPSHQVTQMGQEVILRCVPISNHLYFYWYRQILGQKVEFLVSFYNNEISEKSEIFDDQFSVERPDGSNFTLKIRSTKLEDSAMYFCASSEFRGYGNTIYFGEGSWLTVV.

V usage is TRBV7-9 and J usage is TRBJ2-3; D is possibly TRBD1 (6 bases). Germline-derived CDR1 and CDR2 are SEHNR and FQNEAQ (reference sequence). V lost 8 bases, J lost 1 base, and 19 bases lay in between. The CDR3 has 16 amino acids. CDR3 nucleotides: TGTGCCAGCGGGTCAGTAGTGGGGGCCGGCACAGATACGCAGTATTTT. Amino acids: CASGSVVGAGTDTQYF. The whole variable domain, filled in from reference TRBV7-9 and TRBJ2-3, reads DTGVSQNPRHKITKRGQNVTFRCDPISEHNRLYWYRQTLGQGPEFLTYFQNEAQLEKSRLLSDRFSAERPKGSFSTLEIQRTEQGDSAMYLCASGSVVGAGTDTQYFGPGTRLTVL.

Points on this clone: The same CDR3 is also encoded by other DNA sequences in this sample. V is TRBV6-6 and J is TRBJ2-3, with 7 bases identical to TRBD2. There are 14 residues in the CDR3. The junction had 5 bases not matched to a gene; V was cut back by 6 bases and J by 2 bases. Germline V gene sequence: CDR1 MNHNY, CDR2 SVGAGI (reference sequence). The CDR3 spells CASSRGGSTDTQYF. In nucleotides, the CDR3 is TGTGCCAGCAGCCGGGGAGGGTCCACAGATACGCAGTATTTT.

V is TRBV30 and J is TRBJ1-5; 7 nucleotides line up with TRBD1. The CDR3 spans 15 residues. Germline loops: CDR1 GTSNPN, CDR2 SVGIG (reference sequence). V was clipped by 0 bases and J by 3 bases; unmatched bases: 5. This CDR3 is CAWSVGTDTNQPQHF. The DNA of the CDR3 is TGTGCCTGGAGTGTTGGGACAGATACCAATCAGCCCCAGCATTTT.

Only a few counts were recorded for this clone. The CDR3 bases are TGTGCCTGGGGGCCCTCTGGAAACACCATATATTTT. This gives the protein CAWGPSGNTIYF. The V call is TRBV30, the J call TRBJ1-3; unclear D gene. V lost 5 bases to trimming and J lost 0 bases, with 5 bases between them. This CDR3 contains 12 residues. Germline assignment: CDR1 GTSNPN and CDR2 SVGIG (reference sequence).

CDR3 in amino acids: CASSDSYRDGFNNQPQHF. DNA of the CDR3: TGTGCCAGCAGTGACTCTTACCGGGATGGGTTCAACAATCAGCCCCAGCATTTT. This chain links TRBV6-4 with TRBJ1-5, with no clear D. Germline CDR1 is MRHNA and CDR2 is SNTAGT. V was shortened by 0 bases and J by 3 bases, with 18 bases between the two germline ends. This CDR3 region has 18 residues.

The J gene is TRBJ2-5, the V gene TRBV11-3; D uncertain. V lost 5 bases, J lost 7 bases, and 8 bases lay in between. The CDR3 runs to 11 residues. Germline V gives CDR1 SGHNT, CDR2 YENEEA. The CDR3, as DNA: TGTGCCAGCAGCCGCCCCGGGACCCAGTACTTC. It translates to CASSRPGTQYF.

The chain combines TRBV4-2 with TRBJ1-5; D unresolved. V was cut by 0 bases and J by 0 bases, with 6 bases left in between. Germline lookup yields CDR1 LGHNA and CDR2 YNFKEQ. The CDR3 extends over 15 amino acids. CDR3 sequence (DNA): TGTGCCAGCAGCCAAGATCCGTATAGCAATCAGCCCCAGCATTTT. This gives the protein CASSQDPYSNQPQHF.

In this sample, this clone turned up a few times. The V and J genes are TRBV7-3 and TRBJ2-5, with unresolved D. There are 14 residues in the CDR3. V was trimmed by 4 bases and J by 2 bases, leaving 11 bases between them. The V gene's germline CDR1 is SGHTA and CDR2 FQGTGA. CDR3 coding DNA: TGTGCCAGCAGCTCTTACAGAGTTCAAGAGACCCAGTACTTC. Translating it yields CASSSYRVQETQYF.

The chain recombines TRBV4-2 with TRBJ2-3; TRBD1 agrees at 8 bases. Germline assignment: CDR1 LGHNA and CDR2 YNFKEQ. This CDR3 has 15 residues. The V and J ends lost 4 bases and 3 bases, in that order; junction bases with no gene match: 6. CDR3 loop: CASSPGQGGTDTQYF. CDR3 coding DNA: TGTGCCAGCAGCCCCGGACAGGGCGGAACAGATACGCAGTATTTT.

The V call is TRBV6-5, the J call TRBJ2-1; TRBD2 is a possible D gene (5 bases). The V gene lost 0 bases and the J gene lost 9 bases, with 9 bases spanning the gap. The germline V gene encodes CDR1 MNHEY and CDR2 SVGAGI. The CDR3 consists of 13 residues. CDR3 DNA: TGTGCCAGCAGTTACTCGCTAGCATTTGAGCAGTTCTTC. Its protein is CASSYSLAFEQFF.

This clone was found once. The chain links TRBV5-1 to TRBJ1-5; D remains unclear. The germline V gene has CDR1 SGHRS and CDR2 YFSETQ. The CDR3 consists of 15 residues. The germline V and J ends were trimmed by 4 bases and 4 bases, with 15 bases remaining between them. CDR3: CASSPGLGGNQPQHF. The CDR3 DNA reads TGCGCCAGCAGCCCCGGATTAGGAGGGAATCAGCCCCAGCATTTT.

The chain carries TRBV18 and TRBJ2-7; possibly TRBD2 for D (5 bases). CDR3 length: 14 residues. Germline CDR1 reads KGHSH; CDR2 reads LQKENI. Trimming left V 0 bases short and J 5 bases short, with 11 bases between. The CDR3 loop reads CASSPPSGWDEQYF. CDR3 DNA sequence: TGTGCCAGCTCACCACCATCGGGGTGGGACGAGCAGTACTTC.

The gene calls are TRBV28 and TRBJ1-5; 7 positions match TRBD1. The CDR3 sequence is 17 residues long. Looked up from germline, CDR1 is MDHEN and CDR2 is SYDVKM. V lost 4 bases and J lost 0; bases outside the gene matches: 9. Here the CDR3 reads CASSSRGFKHSNQPQHF. As DNA, the CDR3 is TGTGCCAGCAGTTCCAGGGGGTTCAAACATAGCAATCAGCCCCAGCATTTT.

The chain carries TRBV29-1 and TRBJ2-1; a weak D match, TRBD2 (5 bases). The V gene lost 2 bases and the J gene lost 7 bases, with 18 bases spanning the gap. Germline V gene sequence: CDR1 SQVTM, CDR2 ANQGSEA. The CDR3 runs to 15 residues. The chain's CDR3 is CSVETKEAAYNEQFF. The CDR3 nucleotides are TGCAGCGTTGAAACCAAGGAGGCAGCTTATAATGAGCAGTTCTTC.

The chain combines TRBV6-5 with TRBJ2-2; 8 nucleotides agree with TRBD1. The germline gives CDR1 MNHEY, CDR2 SVGAGI. J gave up 0 bases and V 5 bases, and 2 bases lay outside the gene matches. CDR3 size: 15 residues. The CDR3: CASSPQGANTGELFF. The CDR3 DNA reads TGTGCCAGCAGTCCACAGGGGGCGAACACCGGGGAGCTGTTTTTT.

This sequence joins TRBV6-5 and TRBJ2-1, with D possibly matching TRBD2 (6 bases). Germline V lookup: CDR1 MNHEY, CDR2 SVGAGI. The CDR3 covers 15 residues. V was clipped by 7 bases and J by 4 bases, with 17 bases between them. The CDR3 bases are TGTGCCAGCAAACGGGAGTCGATGGTATACAATGAGCAGTTCTTC. This translates into CASKRESMVYNEQFF.

The chain combines TRBV19 with TRBJ1-6, with TRBD1 matching 7 bases. The CDR3 consists of 13 residues. Trimming cost V 7 bases and J 7 bases; bases outside gene matches: 4. Germline V gene sequence: CDR1 LNHDA, CDR2 SQIVND (reference sequence). Here the CDR3 DNA reads TGTGCCAGTATGGTGGGACAGAATTCACCCCTCCACTTT. This gives the protein CASMVGQNSPLHF.

This clone was seen only a few times. CDR3 in amino acids: CASSRRGNEQYF. CDR3 DNA: TGCGCCAGCAGCCGCAGGGGGAACGAGCAGTACTTC. The chain employs TRBV5-1 and TRBJ2-5; 7 bases are a match to TRBD1. The J call could be wrong; TRBJ2-7 is a better fit for the DNA end. CDR3 length: 12 residues. The germline V gene encodes CDR1 SGHRS and CDR2 YFSETQ.

V is TRBV4-3 and J is TRBJ2-7; no firm D call. In germline, CDR1 is LGHNA, CDR2 YSLEER. The CDR3 has 16 residues. Trimming took off 0 bases at V and 3 bases at J, with 15 bases between the two ends. CDR3 bases: TGCGCCAGCAGCCAAGATATGGGCGAACAAATCTACGAGCAGTACTTC. Residues: CASSQDMGEQIYEQYF.

V usage is TRBV5-1 and J usage is TRBJ1-2, with 10 bases that match TRBD1. V shed 0 bases and J 8 bases; nucleotides not matched to a gene: 7. Per the germline V gene, CDR1 is SGHRS and CDR2 is YFSETQ. The CDR3 is 15 residues long. The CDR3 DNA sequence: TGCGCCAGCAGCTTGGCCTTGGGACAGGGGCAAGGCTACACCTTC. Amino acids: CASSLALGQGQGYTF.

V gene TRBV18 combines with J gene TRBJ2-7; D is unclear. The ends were cut back, 3 bases at V and 2 bases at J, with 2 bases in the middle. The germline CDR1 and CDR2 sequences are KGHSH and LQKENI. This CDR3 has 11 amino acids. This CDR3 is CASSPAYEQYF. Written as DNA, the CDR3 is TGTGCCAGCTCACCCGCCTACGAGCAGTACTTC.

This rearrangement joins TRBV6-6 to TRBJ1-1, with D possibly being TRBD1 (5 bases). Germline V lookup: CDR1 MNHNY, CDR2 SVGAGI (reference sequence). This CDR3 spans 15 amino acids. Deletions cut 0 bases from V and 0 bases from J, with 8 bases between. The CDR3 loop is CASSYSGDLNTEAFF. The CDR3 region has the DNA TGTGCCAGCAGTTACTCCGGGGACTTGAACACTGAAGCTTTCTTT.

This sequence joins TRBV6-5 and TRBJ1-1; D unresolved. Trimming shortened V by 2 bases and J by 4 bases, and 14 bases separated the two germline ends. The CDR3 runs 15 residues. Germline CDR1 is MNHEY and CDR2 is SVGAGI. The CDR3: CASSYLAVVATEAFF. Written as DNA, the CDR3 is TGTGCCAGCAGTTACCTCGCCGTCGTGGCCACTGAAGCTTTCTTT.

The gene calls are TRBV18 and TRBJ2-5, with 10 bases identical to TRBD2. CDR3 size: 17 residues. Germline CDR1 KGHSH, CDR2 LQKENI. J was trimmed by 2 bases and V by 2 bases; bases with no gene match: 8. The CDR3 is CASSPIPSGGNQETQYF. The CDR3 bases are TGTGCCAGCTCACCAATCCCTAGCGGGGGCAATCAAGAGACCCAGTACTTC.

V usage is TRBV19 and J usage is TRBJ1-4; 12 nucleotides match TRBD1. Germline V gene data show CDR1 as LNHDA and CDR2 as SQIVND (reference sequence). The CDR3 is 18 residues long. V dropped 1 base and J dropped 8; count of bases not matched to a gene: 11. CDR3 in DNA: TGTGCCAGTAGTATAGGCCGGGACAGGGGGCGAAGAGAGGAAAAACTGTTTTTT. It yields the protein CASSIGRDRGRREEKLFF.

This chain connects TRBV11-3 to TRBJ2-7; unclear D gene. The CDR3 spans 14 residues. CDR1 SGHNT and CDR2 YENEEA come from the germline V gene. The ends were cut back, 3 bases at V and 1 base at J, with 10 bases in the middle. DNA of the CDR3: TGTGCCAGCAGCTTGGGCCAAGAATCCTACGAGCAGTACTTC. Amino acids: CASSLGQESYEQYF.

The rearrangement joins TRBV7-2 to TRBJ2-7; D gene unclear. CDR1 and CDR2 from the germline V gene are SGHTA and FQGNSA. This CDR3 is built from 12 residues. With 5 bases removed from V and 0 bases from J, the gap between germline ends came to 5 bases. The CDR3 spells CASSPSSYEQYF. DNA for the CDR3: TGTGCCAGCAGCCCATCCTCCTACGAGCAGTACTTC.